A selection of T cell receptor beta chains follows, all from one sample in a study of beta chain features in type 1 diabetes. Assay: immunoSEQ multiplex PCR; the TCRdb copy retains only in-frame clones and omits some. The profile covers roughly 500,000 clones, with around 28% appearing a single time and around 0.065% taken by the ten largest. The sample consisted of naive CD4+ T cells from blood. The receptors originated from a man aged 18 to 29 in good health. CDR3s include the opening cysteine and the closing phenylalanine or tryptophan.

v_call cdr3_aa
TRBV5-1 CASCPSVGGLNIQYF
TRBV10-3 CAISESNYEQYF
TRBV10-3 CAISESSGNNVLTF
TRBV5-1 CASSLGTMRRETQYF
TRBV18 CASSDRTVNYGYTF
TRBV30 CAWSRRVYSSGNTIYF
TRBV7-2 CASSHSGPYEQYF
TRBV7-2 CASSLAERRTYNEQFF
TRBV30 CAWSVGARDSSTDTQYF
TRBV9 CASSVGIAGGETQYF
TRBV5-1 CASSLGTGYNEQFF
TRBV7-9 CASSLKTGGEKLFF
TRBV19 CRTSGTYNEQFF
TRBV7-9 CASSYPNTEAFF
TRBV12-5 CASGTRDTYPQHF
TRBV7-9 CVEQQQETQYF
TRBV30 CAWSAPPGGREQYF
TRBV6-1 CASRIAGAADEQFF
TRBV6-6 CASRGQGNEKLFF
TRBV4-2 CASSQELASTDTQYF
TRBV30 CAWSVDRGYNEQFF
TRBV7-9 CASSLAGLGETQYF
TRBV10-3 CAISENRGVGNYGYTF
TRBV19 CASSIDQPHEQFF
TRBV7-9 CAEGGSNEQFF
TRBV29-1 CSVGTSGTTDNEQFF
TRBV10-3 CAISDGDTQYF
TRBV29-1 CSVEQADTQYF
TRBV7-2 CASSQPTSTDTQYF
TRBV6-1 CASSVLGGNQPQHF
TRBV7-9 CASSLAGTAQNIQYF
TRBV7-2 CASSLGAGNIQYF
TRBV25-1 CASSEWAEQFF
TRBV30 CAWSGQVFNEQFF
TRBV30 CAWSRKGTPLSYEQYF
TRBV4-3 CASSQGPASTDTQYF
TRBV25-1 CASRLDRALSYEQYF
TRBV7-2 CASSSQRGDEQFF
TRBV29-1 CSVLGQINEQFF
TRBV14 CASSQDVTAYTEAFF
TRBV7-2 CASSPSGKLGEQYF
TRBV29-1 CSGGDRGNTGELFF
TRBV2 CASSRDGRYEQYF
TRBV25-1 CASSGHWNTGELFF
TRBV9 CASSVGGGSNSYEQYF
TRBV27 CASRLGQGRTDTQYF
TRBV16 CASSQSNVGNTIYF
TRBV7-9 CASSSPRQTDTQYF
TRBV30 CAWSLDRGPYNEQFF
TRBV20-1 CVLGSYGYTF